This section outlines one TCR beta chain sequence together with its context. What it recognizes is unknown. Profiling relied on immunoSEQ multiplex PCR, and the TCRdb table lists in-frame clones only, not all of them. The sample holds 1,500 to 2,000 clones, approximately 67% seen once. Looked up from germline, CDR1 is SEHNR and CDR2 is FQNEAQ (reference sequence). With 5 bases clipped from V and 12 bases from J, the junction kept 16 bases outside the gene matches. The CDR3 is made up of 15 amino acids. A marrow graft followed busulfan-fludarabine conditioning, with cyclophosphamide on days +3 and +4. The data were obtained in a study of T cells after posttransplantation cyclophosphamide. The study's findings and limits: Blood and skin or GI T cell repertoires showed limited TRB overlap.

The V gene is TRBV7-9, the J gene TRBJ2-1; 7 bases map to TRBD2. The receptor was derived from a male patient between 25 and 39 years old who received an allogeneic stem cell transplant from a related donor, was CMV-positive, and had acute GVHD only. Some T cells may be graft donor cells. Sequenced here: CD8+ T cells sorted from PBMCs, sampled after allogeneic stem cell transplant with posttransplant cyclophosphamide. The DNA for the CDR3 is TGTGCCAGCAGCCCCCGCGGCGGGGGATCCTTGGGGCAGTTCTTC. Translation gives CASSPRGGGSLGQFF.